Below are 32 T cell receptor beta chains sequenced from a single sample in a study of blood T cell repertoires in COVID-19 (dated by TCRdb to 2020 to 2022). The method was the immunoSEQ multiplex PCR assay. Sourced from immuneACCESS, this table was stored by TCRdb with only in-frame sequences that have V and J called. A share of the clones is absent; for the studies checked, an unresolved V gene accounts for under half, and the remainder has no known explanation. Counted in this sample were under 55,000 clones; around four fifths of them appeared once. The ten most abundant clones make up about 5.8% of the sample. Sequencing input: peripheral blood. The receptors derive from a human donor in a cohort sampled during active COVID-19.

This clone was counted at least ten times. The rearrangement links TRBV6-2 or TRBV6-3 to TRBJ1-1; a possible D gene is TRBD1 (6 bases). Trimming stripped 2 bases from V and 1 base from J, with 11 bases between. Germline CDR1 reads MNHEY; CDR2 reads SVGEGT. The CDR3 runs 15 residues. CDR3 DNA sequence: TGTGCCAGCAGTTACCCCCCACAGGGGAACACTGAAGCTTTCTTT. Translating it yields CASSYPPQGNTEAFF.

This clone showed up just once. The chain has TRBV6-2 or TRBV6-3 and TRBJ2-7; no clear D. V was pared by 2 bases and J by 2 bases, with 13 bases between. The CDR3 loop spans 15 amino acids. The germline V gene encodes CDR1 MNHEY and CDR2 SVGEGT. Here the CDR3 DNA reads TGTGCCAGCAGTTACGCAGGCCAAAAGACCTACGAGCAGTACTTC. Translated: CASSYAGQKTYEQYF.

This rearrangement joins TRBV7-2 to TRBJ1-5; unclear D gene. This CDR3 spans 14 amino acids. The V gene lost 6 bases and the J gene lost 0 bases, with 9 bases spanning the gap. Per the germline V gene, CDR1 is SGHTA and CDR2 is FQGNSA. The CDR3 sequence is CASSSQDSNQPQHF. The CDR3 DNA sequence: TGTGCCAGCAGTTCCCAGGATAGCAATCAGCCCCAGCATTTT. Complete variable domain (other parts from reference TRBV7-2 and TRBJ1-5): GAGVSQSPSNKVTEKGKDVELRCDPISGHTALYWYRQSLGQGLEFLIYFQGNSAPDKSGLPSDRFSAERTGGSVSTLTIQRTQQEDSAVYLCASSSQDSNQPQHFGDGTRLSIL.

The chain links TRBV19 to TRBJ1-2; D call uncertain. The V and J ends lost 3 bases and 8 bases respectively, with 16 bases between them. Germline CDR1 is LNHDA and CDR2 is SQIVND (reference sequence). The CDR3 has 14 amino acids. The CDR3 DNA reads as TGTGCCAGTAGTATCGGTGACAACACACGAGGCTACACCTTC. Protein: CASSIGDNTRGYTF.

The chain uses TRBV4-3 and TRBJ2-3, with a tentative D call TRBD2 (6 bases). The V and J ends lost 1 base and 6 bases respectively, with 14 bases between them. This CDR3 is 15 amino acids long. Per the germline V gene, CDR1 is LGHNA and CDR2 is YSLEER. This CDR3 reads CASSQAGLTGDTQYF. CDR3 coding DNA: TGCGCCAGCAGCCAAGCCGGACTAACCGGGGATACGCAGTATTTT.

The chain joins TRBV5-1 to TRBJ1-2; D perhaps matches TRBD1 (6 bases). The CDR3 has 18 residues. Trimming removed 6 bases at V and 0 bases at J, with 24 bases between. Germline V gene sequence: CDR1 SGHRS, CDR2 YFSETQ. DNA of the CDR3: TGCGCCAGCACCCGGGGGGTTACGCCGGGGGCTACTAACTATGGCTACACCTTC. Protein product: CASTRGVTPGATNYGYTF.

The rearrangement uses TRBV9 and TRBJ2-1; D is possibly TRBD2 (7 bases). The ends were cut back, 4 bases at V and 10 bases at J, with 24 bases in the middle. Looked up from germline, CDR1 is SGDLS and CDR2 is YYNGEE. CDR3 length: 16 amino acids. The CDR3 loop is CASSPSPKMGGREQFF. The CDR3 DNA is TGTGCCAGCAGCCCATCTCCCAAAATGGGGGGGCGGGAGCAGTTCTTC.

The chain recombines TRBV7-9 with TRBJ1-5, with TRBD1 matching over 9 bases. The V and J ends lost 4 bases and 4 bases, in that order; junction bases with no gene match: 2. The CDR3 spans 14 residues. Germline CDR1 reads SEHNR; CDR2 reads FQNEAQ (reference sequence). The CDR3 sequence is CASSSGTGNQPQHF. DNA of the CDR3: TGTGCCAGCAGCTCCGGGACAGGGAATCAGCCCCAGCATTTT.

The genes are TRBV29-1 and TRBJ2-7, with 8 bases aligning to TRBD1. The V segment lost 5 bases and the J segment 4 bases; nucleotides outside the gene matches: 1. Looked up from germline, CDR1 is SQVTM and CDR2 is ANQGSEA. The CDR3 has 11 residues. CDR3 sequence: CSVTGGYEQYF. The DNA of the CDR3 is TGCAGCGTTACAGGGGGATACGAGCAGTACTTC.

The chain couples TRBV30 to TRBJ1-2; 8 nucleotides line up with TRBD1. V dropped 2 bases and J dropped 6; count of bases not matched to a gene: 2. Germline lookup yields CDR1 GTSNPN and CDR2 SVGIG (reference sequence). The CDR3 is made up of 12 amino acids. CDR3 region: CAWSRTGHGYTF. For the CDR3, the DNA is TGTGCCTGGAGTAGGACAGGGCATGGCTACACCTTC.

This chain uses TRBV14 with TRBJ1-2; D is possibly TRBD1 (6 bases). V lost 2 bases to trimming and J lost 4 bases, with 20 bases between them. Germline V gene sequence: CDR1 SGHDN, CDR2 FVKESK. The CDR3 contains 17 residues. The CDR3 DNA follows: TGTGCCAGCAGCCAACGTCCCGGACAGAGAGCAAGCTATGGCTACACCTTC. As protein: CASSQRPGQRASYGYTF.

The V call is TRBV27, the J call TRBJ1-2; possible D gene TRBD1, 5 bases. Germline V gene sequence: CDR1 MNHEY, CDR2 SMNVEV (reference sequence). V dropped 5 bases and J dropped 5 bases, with 18 bases sitting between them. CDR3 size: 15 residues. The DNA of the CDR3 is TGTGCCAGCAGTCCCCGCCCGGGGGGTAGTTATGGCTACACCTTC. Translated, it gives CASSPRPGGSYGYTF.

The CDR3 nucleotides read TGTGCCAGCAGCGTAGGAGGCGGGGGGGGGAACATTCAGTACTTC. This gives the protein CASSVGGGGGNIQYF. This rearrangement joins TRBV9 to TRBJ2-4, with TRBD2 matching over 9 bases. Germline V gene sequence: CDR1 SGDLS, CDR2 YYNGEE. The V gene end was trimmed by 0 bases and the J gene end by 7 bases; junction bases not matched to a gene: 5. The CDR3 sequence is 15 residues long. The full variable domain, rest sourced from reference TRBV9 and TRBJ2-4, is DSGVTQTPKHLITATGQRVTLRCSPRSGDLSVYWYQQSLDQGLQFLIQYYNGEERAKGNILERFSAQQFPDLHSELNLSSLELGDSALYFCASSVGGGGGNIQYFGAGTRLSVL.

In its sample, this clone was seen a few times. The rearrangement links TRBV28 to TRBJ1-1; D ambiguous. V was shortened by 3 bases and J by 0 bases, with 17 bases between the two germline ends. Germline V gene lookup returns CDR1 MDHEN and CDR2 SYDVKM. The CDR3 extends over 17 amino acids. This CDR3 reads CASSFADYHLLNTEAFF. The CDR3 DNA reads TGTGCCAGCAGTTTTGCAGACTATCATCTCTTGAACACTGAAGCTTTCTTT.

This clone was seen only once. The genes are TRBV4-3 and TRBJ2-3, with a possible D match to TRBD1 (5 bases). From germline, CDR1 is LGHNA and CDR2 YSLEER. V dropped 0 bases and J dropped 9 bases, with 16 bases sitting between them. The CDR3 sequence is 15 residues long. CDR3 residues: CASSQDSQGSGTQYF. The DNA for the CDR3 is TGCGCCAGCAGCCAAGACTCCCAGGGAAGTGGGACGCAGTATTTT.

The chain links TRBV3-1 (or the pseudogene TRBV3-2) to TRBJ2-2; TRBD1 matches at 8 bases. The CDR3 is 17 amino acids. The germline V gene has CDR1 LGHDT and CDR2 YNNKEL (reference sequence). Unmatched junction bases numbered 10, after V lost 4 bases and J lost 3 bases. The CDR3 DNA follows: TGTGCCAGCAGCCGCTTTCCAGGGGGCAAAGACACCGGGGAGCTGTTTTTT. Amino acid sequence: CASSRFPGGKDTGELFF.

The gene calls are TRBV9 and TRBJ2-1; TRBD1 aligns across 7 bases. CDR3 size: 14 residues. J gave up 10 bases and V 1 base, and 8 bases lay outside the gene matches. In germline, CDR1 is SGDLS, CDR2 YYNGEE. DNA of the CDR3: TGTGCCAGCAGCGTAAGGGGCCAGGGGGAGGAGCAGTTCTTC. Its translation is CASSVRGQGEEQFF.

This chain uses TRBV19 with TRBJ2-2; tentatively, D is TRBD1 (6 bases). The germline V gene has CDR1 LNHDA and CDR2 SQIVND (reference sequence). Trimming cost V 6 bases and J 5 bases, with 13 bases left between them. The CDR3 has 14 residues. CDR3 sequence reads: CASRGAPGTGELFF. The CDR3 nucleotides read TGTGCCAGTAGGGGGGCGCCGGGAACCGGGGAGCTGTTTTTT.

The chain combines TRBV18 with TRBJ1-4; a possible D gene is TRBD1 (6 bases). Per the germline V gene, CDR1 is KGHSH and CDR2 is LQKENI. The CDR3 consists of 16 residues. V lost 5 bases and J 0 bases, leaving 13 bases between the germline ends. CDR3 residues: CASSTQGPTTNEKLFF. CDR3 nucleotide sequence: TGTGCCAGCTCAACGCAGGGGCCTACAACTAATGAAAAACTGTTTTTT.

The chain employs TRBV5-1 and TRBJ2-7; TRBD2 aligns across 10 bases. The CDR3 covers 17 residues. Germline CDR1 SGHRS, CDR2 YFSETQ. Trimming cost V 3 bases and J 1 base; bases outside gene matches: 10. In DNA form, the CDR3 reads TGCGCCAGCAGCTCGGGGGTAGCGGGGGGTTTTTCCTACGAGCAGTACTTC. Its translation: CASSSGVAGGFSYEQYF.

The count of this clone is one. The chain is built from TRBV7-2 and TRBJ1-1, with 9 positions matching TRBD1. V shed 2 bases and J 4 bases; nucleotides not matched to a gene: 8. CDR3 size: 16 residues. The germline CDR1 and CDR2 sequences are SGHTA and FQGNSA. CDR3 sequence: CASSLLGQGGATEAFF. CDR3 in DNA: TGTGCCAGCAGCTTATTGGGACAGGGTGGGGCCACTGAAGCTTTCTTT.

This clone was found a few times. The V call is TRBV3-1 (or the pseudogene TRBV3-2), the J call TRBJ2-7; TRBD2 is a possible D gene (6 bases). This CDR3 has 16 residues. Trimming stripped 2 bases from V and 3 bases from J, with 17 bases between. Germline CDR1 reads LGHDT; CDR2 reads YNNKEL (reference sequence). CDR3 residues: CASSQNKGPEGYEQYF. CDR3 DNA: TGTGCCAGCAGCCAAAACAAAGGACCGGAGGGCTACGAGCAGTACTTC.

The chain employs TRBV4-3 and TRBJ2-1; maybe TRBD1 (6 bases). CDR3 length: 16 residues. Per germline, CDR1 LGHNA and CDR2 YSLEER. With 0 bases removed from V and 1 base from J, the gap between germline ends came to 10 bases. The CDR3 spells CASSQDSQGSYNEQFF. CDR3 in DNA: TGCGCCAGCAGCCAAGATTCCCAGGGGTCCTACAATGAGCAGTTCTTC.

J is TRBJ2-5 and V is TRBV9; 9 nucleotides match TRBD2. The CDR3 is made up of 19 amino acids. CDR1 and CDR2 from the germline V gene are SGDLS and YYNGEE. V shed 0 bases, J shed 2 bases, and the junction held 14 bases outside the gene matches. The CDR3 loop is CASSVAGSVLAGFQETQYF. As DNA, the CDR3 is TGTGCCAGCAGCGTAGCTGGGTCCGTTCTAGCGGGGTTTCAAGAGACCCAGTACTTC.

The chain links TRBV18 to TRBJ1-2; 9 bases are a match to TRBD1. The CDR3 spans 16 residues. With 3 bases clipped from V and 12 bases from J, the junction kept 17 bases outside the gene matches. The germline V gene encodes CDR1 KGHSH and CDR2 LQKENI. The CDR3 reads CASSPTLTGGALGHTF. For the CDR3, the DNA is TGTGCCAGCTCACCCACACTTACAGGGGGCGCATTAGGTCACACCTTC. The full variable domain, in which reference TRBV18 and TRBJ1-2 provide the parts outside the CDR3, is NAGVMQNPRHLVRRRGQEARLRCSPMKGHSHVYWYRQLPEEGLKFMVYLQKENIIDESGMPKERFSAEFPKEGPSILRIQQVVRGDSAAYFCASSPTLTGGALGHTFGSGTRLTVV.

The chain links TRBV5-4 to TRBJ2-4; D ambiguous. This CDR3 contains 14 residues. Per germline, CDR1 SGHNT and CDR2 YYREEE (reference sequence). V was trimmed by 3 bases and J by 1 base, leaving 8 bases between them. The CDR3 DNA reads as TGTGCCAGCAGCTCCCGGGTGGCCAAAAACATTCAGTACTTC. This sequence encodes CASSSRVAKNIQYF.

The rearrangement uses TRBV5-4 and TRBJ1-2; tentative D call: TRBD1 (5 bases). V was shortened by 0 bases and J by 8 bases, with 17 bases between the two germline ends. The V gene's germline CDR1 is SGHNT and CDR2 YYREEE (reference sequence). The CDR3 totals 15 residues. The CDR3 DNA reads TGTGCCAGCAGCTTGGAGGGTACTCCAGGGTTCGGCTACACCTTC. Protein sequence: CASSLEGTPGFGYTF.

CDR3 bases: TGCGCCAGCAACGCTGAGTCGGAGACCCAGTACTTC. Translated, it gives CASNAESETQYF. The chain joins TRBV5-1 to TRBJ2-5; D is unresolved. V lost 6 bases and J 5 bases, leaving 11 bases between the germline ends. The V gene's germline CDR1 is SGHRS and CDR2 YFSETQ. CDR3 length: 12 residues.

This clone was seen once. This chain connects TRBV6-2 or TRBV6-3 to TRBJ2-5; D is unclear. This CDR3 region has 12 residues. Trimming removed 6 bases at V and 5 bases at J, with 10 bases between. The V gene's germline CDR1 is MNHEY and CDR2 SVGEGT. The CDR3 here is CASRYPQETQYF. CDR3 DNA: TGTGCCAGCAGATACCCCCAGGAGACCCAGTACTTC.

This clone showed up just once. The V gene is TRBV15, the J gene TRBJ1-1; 8 positions match TRBD1. V shed 1 base, J shed 2 bases, and the junction held 6 bases outside the gene matches. This CDR3 is built from 16 residues. Germline V CDR1 and CDR2: LNHNV, YYDKDF (reference sequence). CDR3 sequence reads: CATSRVGDRPNTEAFF. DNA of the CDR3: TGTGCCACCAGCAGAGTCGGGGACAGGCCCAACACTGAAGCTTTCTTT. Looking up the rest from reference TRBV15 and TRBJ1-1 gives the full variable domain: DAMVIQNPRYQVTQFGKPVTLSCSQTLNHNVMYWYQQKSSQAPKLLFHYYDKDFNNEADTPDNFQSRRPNTSFCFLDIRSPGLGDTAMYLCATSRVGDRPNTEAFFGQGTRLTVV.

The chain uses TRBV5-1 and TRBJ2-3, with 10 bases aligning to TRBD1. The germline V gene encodes CDR1 SGHRS and CDR2 YFSETQ. J lost 1 base, V lost 0 bases, and 2 bases had no gene match. This CDR3 has 16 amino acids. The CDR3 DNA reads as TGCGCCAGCAGCTTGGGTGGGACAGGGGGCACAGATACGCAGTATTTT. Its translation is CASSLGGTGGTDTQYF.

The chain has TRBV19 and TRBJ1-2, with 9 bases matching TRBD1. The CDR3 is 12 amino acids. After removal of 6 bases from V and 8 bases from J, the junction contained 4 bases not matched to a gene. CDR1 and CDR2 from the germline V gene are LNHDA and SQIVND (reference sequence). CDR3 residues: CASRWTGAGYTF. DNA of the CDR3: TGTGCCAGTAGGTGGACAGGGGCCGGCTACACCTTC.